Each of the 8 T cell receptor beta chains below was sequenced from the same sample in a study of early T cells in non-severe SARS-CoV-2 infection. TCRdb ran MiXCR on the 5' RACE reads and lists one entry per CDR3 protein. Of around 64,000 distinct CDR3 sequences in the sample, roughly 13% were seen once. The sample here was whole blood, taken at baseline. The receptor set was obtained from an adult who was a healthcare worker with PCR-confirmed SARS-CoV-2 infection or an uninfected control (not recorded which).

DNA for the CDR3: TGTGCCAGCAGCTCTCCAGGGGTCGGGGAGCTGTTTTTT. Translating it yields CASSSPGVGELFF. The rearrangement uses TRBV5-8 and TRBJ2-2, with a tentative D call TRBD1 (6 bases). Trimming took 3 bases from V and 7 from J, leaving 10 bases between them. CDR3 length equals 13 residues. In germline, CDR1 is SGHTS, CDR2 YDEGEE.

This clonotype occurred many times. The chain joins TRBV2 to TRBJ1-2; no definite D call. Germline assignment: CDR1 SNHLY and CDR2 FYNNEI. Trimming stripped 6 bases from V and 4 bases from J, with 21 bases between. The CDR3 extends over 16 amino acids. CDR3 DNA sequence: TGTGCCAGCAGATCCGAAGATCCCCCCTATGGCTATGGCTACACCTTC. Protein: CASRSEDPPYGYGYTF. Filled out from reference TRBV2 and TRBJ1-2, the complete variable domain reads EPEVTQTPSHQVTQMGQEVILRCVPISNHLYFYWYRQILGQKVEFLVSFYNNEISEKSEIFDDQFSVERPDGSNFTLKIRSTKLEDSAMYFCASRSEDPPYGYGYTFGSGTRLTVV.

The sample holds many counts of this clonotype. The CDR3: CSARVGSNEQFF. CDR3 bases: TGCAGTGCTAGAGTCGGGAGCAATGAGCAGTTCTTC. The rearrangement links TRBV20-1 to TRBJ2-1; D perhaps matches TRBD2 (6 bases). V lost 1 base, J lost 6 bases, and 7 bases lay in between. The CDR3 covers 12 residues. From germline, CDR1 is DFQATT and CDR2 SNEGSKA (reference sequence).

This clonotype is medium-sized by share. The V gene is TRBV2, the J gene TRBJ1-1, with D perhaps TRBD1 (6 bases). The germline CDR1 and CDR2 sequences are SNHLY and FYNNEI. The CDR3 has 15 residues. V gave up 6 bases and J gave up 1 base, with 15 bases separating them. The chain's CDR3 is CASRGSGTPNTEAFF. As DNA, the CDR3 is TGTGCCAGCAGGGGTAGCGGGACACCGAACACTGAAGCTTTCTTT.

V gene TRBV4-2 combines with J gene TRBJ2-3, with 8 bases matching TRBD1. Germline lookup yields CDR1 LGHNA and CDR2 YNFKEQ. J was trimmed by 0 bases and V by 5 bases; bases with no gene match: 4. The CDR3 has 15 amino acids. The CDR3 sequence is CASSVTGGSTDTQYF. The CDR3 DNA reads as TGTGCCAGCAGCGTAACAGGGGGTAGCACAGATACGCAGTATTTT.

This clonotype was seen only once. CDR3 coding DNA: TGTGCCAGCAGTTTATGGGGGCTTGACACTGAAGCTTTCTTT. The encoded protein is CASSLWGLDTEAFF. The V gene is TRBV12-3 or TRBV12-4, the J gene TRBJ1-1, with D maybe TRBD1 (6 bases). CDR3 size: 14 residues. With 2 bases removed from V and 3 bases from J, the gap between germline ends came to 10 bases.

This chain uses TRBV10-1 with TRBJ2-5; D call uncertain. Germline lookup yields CDR1 WNHNN and CDR2 SYGVQD (reference sequence). The CDR3 length is 12 residues. V was shortened by 0 bases and J by 5 bases, with 4 bases between the two germline ends. The CDR3 region is CASSESRETQYF. The CDR3 DNA reads TGCGCCAGCAGTGAGTCTAGGGAGACCCAGTACTTC.

This clonotype has more than one count but fewer than ten. The rearrangement uses TRBV24-1 and TRBJ2-2, with 9 bases that match TRBD1. This CDR3 comprises 15 residues. Unmatched junction bases numbered 5, after V lost 4 bases and J lost 6 bases. CDR1 and CDR2 (germline): KGHDR, SFDVKD. The CDR3 loop is CATSDRGTGSGELFF. In nucleotides, the CDR3 is TGTGCCACCAGTGACCGAGGGACAGGGTCCGGGGAGCTGTTTTTT.